The 26 T cell receptor beta chains given below trace back to one sample, sequenced in a study. TCRdb processed the RT-PCR reads anew with MiXCR; each CDR3 protein has one entry. The sample contains more than 600,000 distinct CDR3 sequences, approximately 15% of which appear only once. Sequencing was done on a sample of memory CD4+ T cells from blood. The receptors stem from a female donor in good health, serving as a healthy control.

There are a few counts of this clonotype. The chain joins TRBV11-2 to TRBJ2-2; 11 positions agree with TRBD2. Germline values: CDR1 SGHAT, CDR2 FQNNGV. V lost 3 bases, J lost 5 bases, and 5 bases stayed unmatched. The CDR3 covers 16 residues. The CDR3 reads CASSFGLAGATGELFF. The DNA of the CDR3 is TGTGCCAGCAGCTTTGGACTAGCGGGTGCTACCGGGGAGCTGTTTTTT.

The V and J genes are TRBV5-1 and TRBJ2-5, with TRBD2 matching over 7 bases. Germline loops: CDR1 SGHRS, CDR2 YFSETQ. The CDR3 has 15 amino acids. V dropped 1 base and J dropped 3; count of bases not matched to a gene: 6. The CDR3 here is CASSLLGTKEETQYF. CDR3 bases: TGCGCCAGCAGCTTGCTCGGGACTAAAGAAGAGACCCAGTACTTC.

This clonotype was detected many times. The J gene is TRBJ2-1, the V gene TRBV24-1; D remains unclear. V was shortened by 10 bases and J by 7 bases, with 13 bases between the two germline ends. CDR1 and CDR2 (germline): KGHDR, SFDVKD. This CDR3 has 12 residues. CDR3 amino acids: CATSDAWNEQFF. The CDR3 DNA sequence: TGTGCCACGTCAGACGCCTGGAATGAGCAGTTCTTC.

This clonotype was seen many times. The chain employs TRBV20-1 and TRBJ2-1; 10 bases fit TRBD2. The V segment lost 0 bases and the J segment 4 bases; nucleotides outside the gene matches: 12. The CDR3 is 18 residues long. Germline values: CDR1 DFQATT, CDR2 SNEGSKA (reference sequence). The CDR3 region has the DNA TGCAGTGCTAGAGACCCTCTGGCGGGGACTAGCGCTTACAATGAGCAGTTCTTC. It specifies CSARDPLAGTSAYNEQFF.

The table lists this clonotype with a few counts. This chain joins TRBV30 and TRBJ1-2; D possibly corresponds to TRBD1 (5 bases). V dropped 4 bases and J dropped 8 bases, with 17 bases sitting between them. Germline assignment: CDR1 GTSNPN and CDR2 SVGIG (reference sequence). The CDR3 spans 13 residues. The CDR3 DNA reads as TGTGCCTGGACATACCGGGACGCCGGGGGCTACACCTTC. Its translation: CAWTYRDAGGYTF.

The chain joins TRBV7-9 to TRBJ2-3; 7 bases are shared with TRBD1. Germline V gene sequence: CDR1 SEHNR, CDR2 FQNEAQ (reference sequence). The CDR3 spans 14 residues. V lost 3 bases, J lost 2 bases, and 2 bases stayed unmatched. CDR3 sequence reads: CASSFEGATDTQYF. The CDR3 bases are TGTGCCAGCAGCTTTGAGGGGGCCACAGATACGCAGTATTTT.

This clonotype was counted between two and nine times. The V gene is TRBV9, the J gene TRBJ2-1, with 8 nucleotides matching TRBD1. V was clipped by 3 bases and J by 0 bases; unmatched bases: 2. The germline V gene encodes CDR1 SGDLS and CDR2 YYNGEE. The CDR3 is 15 amino acids. The CDR3 here is CASSDRGASYNEQFF. CDR3 DNA: TGTGCCAGCAGCGACAGGGGGGCCTCCTACAATGAGCAGTTCTTC.

The gene calls are TRBV7-9 and TRBJ2-6; D possibly corresponds to TRBD1 (5 bases). Germline CDR1 reads SEHNR; CDR2 reads FQNEAQ (reference sequence). V was pared by 4 bases and J by 0 bases, with 19 bases between. The CDR3 has 19 amino acids. Here the CDR3 DNA reads TGTGCCAGCAGCTCACCCCTGGGGCCTTTGGGCTCTGGGGCCAACGTCCTGACTTTC. The encoded protein is CASSSPLGPLGSGANVLTF.

The chain joins TRBV5-4 to TRBJ2-7; unclear D gene. The CDR3 sequence is 15 residues long. V was trimmed by 4 bases and J by 0 bases, leaving 14 bases between them. The germline V gene has CDR1 SGHNT and CDR2 YYREEE (reference sequence). The CDR3 reads CASSRQGTLSYEQYF. The CDR3 nucleotides read TGTGCCAGCAGCCGACAAGGCACCCTCTCCTACGAGCAGTACTTC. Together with reference TRBV5-4 and TRBJ2-7, the CDR3 gives the full variable domain: ETGVTQSPTHLIKTRGQQVTLRCSSQSGHNTVSWYQQALGQGPQFIFQYYREEENGRGNFPPRFSGLQFPNYSSELNVNALELDDSALYLCASSRQGTLSYEQYFGPGTRLTVT.

In this sample, this clonotype turned up many times. The genes are TRBV9 and TRBJ1-6, with a weak D call TRBD1 (6 bases). Trimming left V 3 bases short and J 8 bases short, with 15 bases between. Germline CDR1 reads SGDLS; CDR2 reads YYNGEE. The CDR3 totals 15 residues. CDR3 DNA sequence: TGTGCCAGCAGCGGTTCCAGGGGCTTCGATTCACCCCTCCACTTT. Translation gives CASSGSRGFDSPLHF.

The genes are TRBV14 and TRBJ1-4; no reliable D call. The V end lost 5 bases, the J end lost 7 bases, and 11 bases lay between the germline ends. This CDR3 region has 13 residues. Germline V gene sequence: CDR1 SGHDN, CDR2 FVKESK. As DNA, the CDR3 is TGTGCCAGCAGCAGGATGGAGGCTGAAAAACTGTTTTTT. This translates into CASSRMEAEKLFF.

V gene TRBV24-1 combines with J gene TRBJ2-1; 8 nucleotides line up with TRBD2. The CDR3 sequence is 17 residues long. In germline, CDR1 is KGHDR, CDR2 SFDVKD. J was trimmed by 6 bases and V by 5 bases; bases with no gene match: 14. CDR3 region: CATSVISGTRDGNEQFF. The CDR3 nucleotides are TGTGCCACCAGTGTCATTTCCGGGACTAGAGACGGCAATGAGCAGTTCTTC.

This clonotype occurred many times. V usage is TRBV6-5 and J usage is TRBJ1-2; 7 nucleotides agree with TRBD1. The CDR3 totals 14 residues. V trimming: 4 bases; J trimming: 3 bases; junction bases outside the gene matches: 5. The V gene's germline CDR1 is MNHEY and CDR2 SVGAGI. For the CDR3, the DNA is TGTGCCAGCAGTTCTAGACAGGGCCACTATGGCTACACCTTC. This codes for CASSSRQGHYGYTF.

This chain connects TRBV9 to TRBJ1-6; D is undetermined. V gave up 2 bases and J gave up 8 bases, with 8 bases separating them. The germline V gene encodes CDR1 SGDLS and CDR2 YYNGEE. The CDR3 spans 13 residues. CDR3 protein: CASSVMADSPLHF. CDR3 DNA sequence: TGTGCCAGCAGCGTTATGGCAGATTCACCCCTCCACTTT. The variable domain in full, completed from reference TRBV9 and TRBJ1-6, reads DSGVTQTPKHLITATGQRVTLRCSPRSGDLSVYWYQQSLDQGLQFLIQYYNGEERAKGNILERFSAQQFPDLHSELNLSSLELGDSALYFCASSVMADSPLHFGNGTRLTVT.

This clonotype was counted a few times. V usage is TRBV12-3 or TRBV12-4 and J usage is TRBJ2-5; the D call may be TRBD1 or TRBD2 (5 bases each). The CDR3 loop spans 14 amino acids. V lost 3 bases and J 0 bases, leaving 8 bases between the germline ends. This CDR3 is CASSFWGNQETQYF. As DNA, the CDR3 is TGTGCCAGCAGTTTTTGGGGGAACCAAGAGACCCAGTACTTC.

This clonotype was recorded at least ten times. The chain carries TRBV4-3 and TRBJ2-7, with 8 positions matching TRBD2. Unmatched junction bases numbered 11, after V lost 5 bases and J lost 5 bases. This CDR3 is 15 amino acids long. Germline V gene data show CDR1 as LGHNA and CDR2 as YSLEER. CDR3 loop: CASSTRAGGSDEQYF. CDR3 bases: TGCGCCAGCAGCACCCGGGCGGGGGGCTCTGACGAGCAGTACTTC.

This chain joins TRBV28 and TRBJ2-1; 7 bases are a match to TRBD2. The germline V gene encodes CDR1 MDHEN and CDR2 SYDVKM. The CDR3 contains 18 residues. The V gene end was trimmed by 4 bases and the J gene end by 7 bases; junction bases not matched to a gene: 19. This CDR3 is CASSSLLWGLGGRNEQFF. CDR3 DNA sequence: TGTGCCAGCAGTTCCCTCCTCTGGGGTCTGGGGGGGAGGAATGAGCAGTTCTTC.

The chain links TRBV5-5 to TRBJ1-5, with 9 bases identical to TRBD1. V trimming: 2 bases; J trimming: 7 bases; junction bases outside the gene matches: 4. Germline CDR1 reads SGHKS; CDR2 reads YYEKEE (reference sequence). This CDR3 comprises 14 residues. For the CDR3, the DNA is TGTGCCAGCAGCTTTAGGACAGGGGTCCAGCCCCAGCATTTT. This codes for CASSFRTGVQPQHF.

About this clonotype itself: A read error is possible here, since a much larger clone lies one base away. The chain employs TRBV12-3 or TRBV12-4 and TRBJ1-5; D is ambiguous. This CDR3 region has 16 residues. The CDR3 here is CASSLETRYSNQPQNF. As DNA, the CDR3 is TGTGCCAGCAGTTTAGAGACACGATATAGCAATCAGCCCCAGAATTTT.

This clonotype was counted only a few times. This chain links TRBV7-9 with TRBJ1-1; D unclear. V was clipped by 3 bases and J by 3 bases, with 8 bases between them. The germline V gene encodes CDR1 SEHNR and CDR2 FQNEAQ (reference sequence). The CDR3 runs 13 residues. The CDR3 sequence is CASSLFGDTEAFF. The CDR3 DNA reads as TGTGCCAGCAGCTTGTTCGGGGACACTGAAGCTTTCTTT.

In its sample, this clonotype was seen once. No conserved phenylalanine or tryptophan ends this CDR3, so it is likely a read error. The chain's CDR3 is CSASDSGGQHY. CDR3 coding DNA: TGCAGTGCTAGCGATAGCGGGGGACAGCATTAT. The chain is built from TRBV20-1 and TRBJ1-5; D perhaps matches TRBD1 (5 bases). V was clipped by 3 bases and J by 13 bases, with 13 bases between them. The CDR3 runs to 11 residues. Per germline, CDR1 DFQATT and CDR2 SNEGSKA (reference sequence).

This clonotype was seen many times. The junction departs from germline at one end; a sequencing error may be responsible. The chain is built from TRBV5-1 and TRBJ2-3; no reliable D call. The CDR3 consists of 13 residues. Germline assignment: CDR1 SGHRS and CDR2 YFSETQ. This CDR3 reads CASSLYSTDTQYF. CDR3 DNA: TGTGCCAGCAGCTTATATAGCACAGATACGCAGTATTTT.

This clonotype has just a few counts. The J gene is TRBJ1-4, the V gene TRBV7-9, with a weak D call TRBD1 (6 bases). The germline V gene encodes CDR1 SEHNR and CDR2 FQNEAQ (reference sequence). CDR3 length: 14 amino acids. V was trimmed by 3 bases and J by 5 bases, leaving 10 bases between them. The DNA for the CDR3 is TGTGCCAGCAGCTTGGGCGGACAGAATGAAAAACTGTTTTTT. It codes for CASSLGGQNEKLFF. Using reference TRBV7-9 and TRBJ1-4 for the parts outside the CDR3, the full variable domain is DTGVSQNPRHKITKRGQNVTFRCDPISEHNRLYWYRQTLGQGPEFLTYFQNEAQLEKSRLLSDRFSAERPKGSFSTLEIQRTEQGDSAMYLCASSLGGQNEKLFFGSGTQLSVL.

The table lists this clonotype with many counts. The chain is built from TRBV10-3 and TRBJ1-2; 7 bases fit TRBD1. The junction had 1 base not matched to a gene; V was cut back by 3 bases and J by 0 bases. The germline CDR1 and CDR2 sequences are ENHRY and SYGVKD. The CDR3 length is 14 residues. The DNA for the CDR3 is TGTGCCATCAGTGACGGGACAGCTAACTATGGCTACACCTTC. This gives the protein CAISDGTANYGYTF.

This clonotype was recorded at least ten times. The V call is TRBV12-3 or TRBV12-4, the J call TRBJ2-3; 9 bases agree with TRBD2. After removal of 1 base from V and 3 bases from J, the junction contained 5 bases not matched to a gene. The CDR3 length is 16 residues. The CDR3 DNA reads TGTGCCAGCAGTTTAGGGCTAGCGGGGCAGACAGATACGCAGTATTTT. This sequence encodes CASSLGLAGQTDTQYF.

In its sample, this clonotype was seen a few times. This chain links TRBV5-6 with TRBJ2-6, with D tentatively TRBD1 (6 bases). CDR1 is SGHDT, CDR2 YYEEEE, per germline. This CDR3 region has 17 residues. Trimming took off 2 bases at V and 0 bases at J, with 12 bases between the two ends. CDR3 DNA sequence: TGTGCCAGCAGCTTAGGGGGAGACCCCTCTGGGGCCAACGTCCTGACTTTC. Protein product: CASSLGGDPSGANVLTF.